Shown below are 16 T cell receptor beta chains from a single sample sequenced in a study of blood T cell repertoires in COVID-19. The data were produced by immunoSEQ multiplex PCR, yet TCRdb's version contains in-frame clones alone and is incomplete. Of 120,000 to 150,000 clones listed, around 84% are singletons. Sequencing was performed on peripheral blood. The receptor source for this set is a human donor in a cohort sampled during active COVID-19.

CDR3 amino acids: CASTKTQGGVGEAFF. CDR3 bases: TGTGCCAGCACTAAGACTCAGGGGGGCGTCGGTGAAGCTTTCTTT. The chain uses TRBV6-5 and TRBJ1-1, with TRBD1 identical over 7 bases. Trimming removed 7 bases from V and 7 bases from J; junction bases left unmatched: 15. The CDR3 has 15 residues. Germline CDR1 reads MNHEY; CDR2 reads SVGAGI.

The chain carries TRBV4-1 and TRBJ2-1, with 15 bases lining up with TRBD2. V lost 3 bases to trimming and J lost 4 bases; unmatched junction nucleotides: 10. Germline CDR1 MGHRA, CDR2 YSYEKL. The CDR3 sequence is 19 residues long. In DNA form, the CDR3 reads TGCGCCAGCAGCCATCCCGGACTAGCGGGGGGGCCGGGGTACAATGAGCAGTTCTTC. Amino acids: CASSHPGLAGGPGYNEQFF.

The chain joins TRBV29-1 to TRBJ2-1; 7 positions agree with TRBD2. V lost 5 bases, J lost 0 bases, and 4 bases stayed unmatched. The CDR3 loop spans 14 amino acids. The germline V gene has CDR1 SQVTM and CDR2 ANQGSEA. In DNA, the CDR3 is TGCAGCGTTCTCGGGGGGAGCTCCTACAATGAGCAGTTCTTC. Protein product: CSVLGGSSYNEQFF.

The CDR3 region is CASSFSGTDGYTF. In DNA form, the CDR3 reads TGTGCCAGCAGTTTTTCCGGGACAGATGGCTACACCTTC. The J gene is TRBJ1-2, the V gene TRBV2; TRBD1 agrees at 7 bases. The V gene end was trimmed by 5 bases and the J gene end by 6 bases; junction bases not matched to a gene: 6. The CDR3 extends over 13 amino acids. Per the germline V gene, CDR1 is SNHLY and CDR2 is FYNNEI.

The chain joins TRBV19 to TRBJ2-3; 9 positions match TRBD2. The V and J ends lost 5 bases and 2 bases, in that order; junction bases with no gene match: 2. This CDR3 comprises 14 residues. Per germline, CDR1 LNHDA and CDR2 SQIVND (reference sequence). DNA for the CDR3: TGTGCCAGTAGTCCTAGCGGGGACACAGATACGCAGTATTTT. Translation gives CASSPSGDTDTQYF.

This rearrangement joins TRBV2 to TRBJ2-7, with a tentative D call TRBD1 (5 bases). CDR1 and CDR2 from the germline V gene are SNHLY and FYNNEI. The CDR3 consists of 12 residues. The ends were cut back, 0 bases at V and 6 bases at J, with 6 bases in the middle. Written as DNA, the CDR3 is TGTGCCAGCAGTGAAGCAGGGGTCGAGCAGTACTTC. Translation gives CASSEAGVEQYF.

The rearrangement joins TRBV20-1 to TRBJ1-1; 7 bases match TRBD1. Germline trimming cut 5 bases from V and 12 bases from J; bases unmatched to any gene: 9. CDR3 length equals 11 residues. Germline V gene lookup returns CDR1 DFQATT and CDR2 SNEGSKA (reference sequence). DNA of the CDR3: TGCAGTGCTGATGACAGGGAAGTACCTTTCTTT. Its translation is CSADDREVPFF.

The J gene is TRBJ1-1, the V gene TRBV27, with TRBD1 as a possible D gene (6 bases). V was clipped by 4 bases and J by 2 bases, with 11 bases between them. The CDR3 loop spans 14 amino acids. Germline loops: CDR1 MNHEY, CDR2 SMNVEV (reference sequence). Written as DNA, the CDR3 is TGTGCCAGCAGTTCCCTGACAGGAAACACTGAAGCTTTCTTT. Amino acids: CASSSLTGNTEAFF.

This chain connects TRBV7-2 to TRBJ1-2; the D gene is possibly TRBD1 (5 bases). The length of the CDR3 is 16 residues. Trimming removed 5 bases at V and 1 base at J, with 17 bases between. The V gene's germline CDR1 is SGHTA and CDR2 FQGNSA. The CDR3 loop is CASSTNSGPLNYGYTF. For the CDR3, the DNA is TGTGCCAGCAGCACAAATTCAGGGCCTCTTAACTATGGCTACACCTTC.

The chain employs TRBV2 and TRBJ1-5; D gene ambiguous. Looked up from germline, CDR1 is SNHLY and CDR2 is FYNNEI. V was pared by 7 bases and J by 2 bases, with 12 bases between. This CDR3 spans 14 amino acids. DNA of the CDR3: TGTGCCAGCAATAGTGAGGGAGGCAATCAGCCCCAGCATTTT. This sequence encodes CASNSEGGNQPQHF.

The gene calls are TRBV7-9 and TRBJ2-7; 10 nucleotides match TRBD1. V lost 5 bases to trimming and J lost 2 bases; unmatched junction nucleotides: 9. This CDR3 has 16 residues. In germline, CDR1 is SEHNR, CDR2 FQNEAQ (reference sequence). The DNA for the CDR3 is TGTGCCAGCAGCAATATAGACGGGACAGGGGCCTACGAGCAGTACTTC. Translation: CASSNIDGTGAYEQYF.

The J gene is TRBJ1-2, the V gene TRBV28, with 10 bases aligning to TRBD1. The CDR3 spans 17 residues. The J segment lost 0 bases and the V segment lost 5 bases, leaving 9 bases of the junction unmatched. Germline CDR1 MDHEN, CDR2 SYDVKM. CDR3 sequence reads: CASSPGTGVGANYGYTF. For the CDR3, the DNA is TGTGCCAGCAGTCCGGGGACAGGGGTGGGAGCTAACTATGGCTACACCTTC.

The chain uses TRBV27 and TRBJ2-1, with no clear D. Germline lookup yields CDR1 MNHEY and CDR2 SMNVEV (reference sequence). V dropped 2 bases and J dropped 5 bases, with 13 bases sitting between them. This CDR3 is 15 amino acids long. CDR3 DNA sequence: TGTGCCAGCAGTTTAGCGGCCCTCGGTGACAATGAGCAGTTCTTC. Translated, it gives CASSLAALGDNEQFF.

This chain joins TRBV7-8 and TRBJ1-3, with D possibly TRBD1 on 6 matching bases. Germline assignment: CDR1 SGHVS and CDR2 FQNEAQ. The CDR3 consists of 14 residues. The germline V and J ends were trimmed by 6 bases and 0 bases, with 9 bases remaining between them. This chain's CDR3 is CASRGGASGNTIYF. DNA of the CDR3: TGTGCCAGCAGGGGGGGGGCCTCTGGAAACACCATATATTTT. The full variable domain, completed using reference TRBV7-8 and TRBJ1-3, is GAGVSQSPRYKVAKRGQDVALRCDPISGHVSLFWYQQALGQGPEFLTYFQNEAQLDKSGLPSDRFFAERPEGSVSTLKIQRTQQEDSAVYLCASRGGASGNTIYFGEGSWLTVV.

The CDR3, as DNA: TGTGCCAGCAGTGGGGGGGACAGGGCCTTAAAGGCCGGGGAGCTGTTTTTT. This codes for CASSGGDRALKAGELFF. This sequence joins TRBV2 and TRBJ2-2; 9 bases agree with TRBD1. The CDR3 has 17 amino acids. V was clipped by 4 bases and J by 6 bases; unmatched bases: 12. The germline gives CDR1 SNHLY, CDR2 FYNNEI.

The V gene is TRBV7-9, the J gene TRBJ1-1, with no clear D. There are 14 residues in the CDR3. The V and J ends lost 5 bases and 8 bases respectively, with 18 bases between them. CDR1 and CDR2 from the germline V gene are SEHNR and FQNEAQ (reference sequence). The CDR3 reads CASSAPGIQTEAFF. In nucleotides, the CDR3 is TGTGCCAGCAGCGCGCCGGGGATACAAACGGAAGCTTTCTTT.